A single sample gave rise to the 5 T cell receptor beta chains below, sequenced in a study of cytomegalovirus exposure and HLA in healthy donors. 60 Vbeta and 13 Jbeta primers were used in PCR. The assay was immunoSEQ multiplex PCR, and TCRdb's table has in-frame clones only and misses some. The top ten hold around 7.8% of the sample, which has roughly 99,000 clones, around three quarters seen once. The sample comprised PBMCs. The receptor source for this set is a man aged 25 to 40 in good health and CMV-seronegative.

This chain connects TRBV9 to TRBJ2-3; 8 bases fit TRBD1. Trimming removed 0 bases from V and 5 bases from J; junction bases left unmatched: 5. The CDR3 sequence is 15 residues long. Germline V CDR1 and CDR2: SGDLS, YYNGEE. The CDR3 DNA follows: TGTGCCAGCAGCGTAGCAGGGGGCGGTGGAGATACGCAGTATTTT. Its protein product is CASSVAGGGGDTQYF.

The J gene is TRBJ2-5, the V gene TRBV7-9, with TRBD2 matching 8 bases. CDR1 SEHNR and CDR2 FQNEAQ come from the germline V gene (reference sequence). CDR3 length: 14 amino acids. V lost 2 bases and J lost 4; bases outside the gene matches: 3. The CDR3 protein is CASSLREGGETQYF. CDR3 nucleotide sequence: TGTGCCAGCAGCTTACGGGAGGGAGGAGAGACCCAGTACTTC.

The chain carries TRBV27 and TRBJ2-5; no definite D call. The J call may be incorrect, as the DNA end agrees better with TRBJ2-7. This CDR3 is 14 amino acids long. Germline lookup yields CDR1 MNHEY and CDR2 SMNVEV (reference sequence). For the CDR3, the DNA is TGTGCCAGCATGCAAACTGCCACATACTACGAGCAGTACTTC. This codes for CASMQTATYYEQYF.

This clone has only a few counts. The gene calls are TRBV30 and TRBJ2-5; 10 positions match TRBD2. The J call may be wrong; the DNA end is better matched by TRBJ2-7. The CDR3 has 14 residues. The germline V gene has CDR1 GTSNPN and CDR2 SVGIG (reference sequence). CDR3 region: CACTKAGGPYEQYF. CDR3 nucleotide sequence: TGTGCCTGCACCAAAGCGGGAGGGCCCTACGAGCAGTACTTC.

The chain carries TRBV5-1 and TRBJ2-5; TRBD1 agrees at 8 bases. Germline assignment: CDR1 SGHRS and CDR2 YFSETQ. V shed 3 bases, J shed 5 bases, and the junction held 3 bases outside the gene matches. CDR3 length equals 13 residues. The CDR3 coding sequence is TGCGCCAGCAGCTCGGACAGGGCTGAGACCCAGTACTTC. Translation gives CASSSDRAETQYF.